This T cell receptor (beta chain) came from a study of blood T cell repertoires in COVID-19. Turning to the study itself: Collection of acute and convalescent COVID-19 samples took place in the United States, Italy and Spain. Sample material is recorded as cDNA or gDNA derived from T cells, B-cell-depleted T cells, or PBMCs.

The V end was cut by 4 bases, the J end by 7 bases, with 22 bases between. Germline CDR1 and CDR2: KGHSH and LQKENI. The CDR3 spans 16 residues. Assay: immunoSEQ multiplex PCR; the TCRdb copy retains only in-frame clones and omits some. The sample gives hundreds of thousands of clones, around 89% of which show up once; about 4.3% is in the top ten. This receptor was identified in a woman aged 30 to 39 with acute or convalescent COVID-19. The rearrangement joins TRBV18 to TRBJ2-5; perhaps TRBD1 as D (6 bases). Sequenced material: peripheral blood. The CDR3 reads CASSLPNDRTRGTQYF. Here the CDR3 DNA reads TGTGCCAGCTCACTGCCAAATGACAGGACAAGGGGGACCCAGTACTTC.